This T cell receptor beta chain is drawn from a study of T cell changes during pregnancy in multiple sclerosis. The germline V gene has CDR1 SGHTA and CDR2 FQGNSA. Trimming took 3 bases from V and 7 from J, leaving 10 bases between them. This CDR3 comprises 14 residues. The assay was immunoSEQ multiplex PCR, and TCRdb's table has in-frame clones only and misses some. There are around 70,000 clones in the sample; approximately 91% occur only once, and 1.4% lies in the top ten. In regard to this clone: A much larger clone lies a single base off, so this may be a read error.

This material consisted of peripheral blood, taken in the third trimester of pregnancy. The sequence was obtained from a female donor with multiple sclerosis, enrolled in a pregnancy study. The V gene is TRBV7-2, the J gene TRBJ1-6, with TRBD1 as a possible D gene (6 bases). The CDR3 nucleotides are TGTGCCAGCAGCTTCCGGACAGAAAATTCACCCCTCCACTTT. It is translated as CASSFRTENSPLHF.